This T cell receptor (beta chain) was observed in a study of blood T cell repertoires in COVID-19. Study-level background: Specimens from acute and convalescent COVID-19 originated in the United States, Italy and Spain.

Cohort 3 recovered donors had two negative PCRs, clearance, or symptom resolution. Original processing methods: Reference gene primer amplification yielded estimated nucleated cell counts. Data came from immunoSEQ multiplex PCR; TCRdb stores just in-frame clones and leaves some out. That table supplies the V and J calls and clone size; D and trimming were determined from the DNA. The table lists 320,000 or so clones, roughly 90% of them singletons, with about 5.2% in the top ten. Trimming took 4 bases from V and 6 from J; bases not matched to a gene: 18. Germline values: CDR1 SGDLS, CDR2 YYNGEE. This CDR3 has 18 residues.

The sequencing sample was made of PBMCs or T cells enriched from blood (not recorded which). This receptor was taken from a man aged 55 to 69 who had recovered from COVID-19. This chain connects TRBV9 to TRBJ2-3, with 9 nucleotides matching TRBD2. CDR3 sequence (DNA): TGTGCCAGCAGCAAACCGGGACTAGCCGAATTGGTTGAGGATACGCAGTATTTT. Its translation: CASSKPGLAELVEDTQYF.